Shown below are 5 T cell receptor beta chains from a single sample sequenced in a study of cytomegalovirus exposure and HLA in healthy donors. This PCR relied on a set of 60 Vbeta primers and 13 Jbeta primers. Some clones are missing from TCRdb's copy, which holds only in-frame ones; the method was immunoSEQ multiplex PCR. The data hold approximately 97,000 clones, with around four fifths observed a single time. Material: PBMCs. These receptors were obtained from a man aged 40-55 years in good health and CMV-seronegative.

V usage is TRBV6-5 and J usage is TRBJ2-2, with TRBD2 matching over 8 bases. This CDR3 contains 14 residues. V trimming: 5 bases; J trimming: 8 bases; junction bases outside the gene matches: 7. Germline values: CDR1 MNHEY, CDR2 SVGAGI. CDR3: CASSLRSSGGELFF. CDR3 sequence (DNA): TGTGCCAGCAGTCTCCGGTCTAGCGGGGGGGAGCTGTTTTTT.

Written as DNA, the CDR3 is TGTGCCAGCAGTTTACCTTTGGGACAGGGAAGTAGGAGAGATACGCAGTATTTT. It encodes CASSLPLGQGSRRDTQYF. The chain recombines TRBV28 with TRBJ2-3; the match to TRBD1 covers 9 bases. The ends lost 2 bases at V and 5 bases at J; junction bases unmatched: 14. Germline V CDR1 and CDR2: MDHEN, SYDVKM. CDR3 size: 18 residues.

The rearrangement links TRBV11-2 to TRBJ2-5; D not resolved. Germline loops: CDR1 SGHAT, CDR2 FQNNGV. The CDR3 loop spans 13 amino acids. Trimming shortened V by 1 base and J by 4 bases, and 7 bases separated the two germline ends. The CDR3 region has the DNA TGTGCCAGCAGCTTAGGGAGTACAGAGACCCAGTACTTC. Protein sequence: CASSLGSTETQYF.

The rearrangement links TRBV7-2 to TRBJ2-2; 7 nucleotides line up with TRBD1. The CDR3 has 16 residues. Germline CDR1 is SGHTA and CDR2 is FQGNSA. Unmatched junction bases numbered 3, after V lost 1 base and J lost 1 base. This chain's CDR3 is CASSLEGGGNTGELFF. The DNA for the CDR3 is TGTGCCAGCAGCTTAGAAGGGGGCGGGAACACCGGGGAGCTGTTTTTT.

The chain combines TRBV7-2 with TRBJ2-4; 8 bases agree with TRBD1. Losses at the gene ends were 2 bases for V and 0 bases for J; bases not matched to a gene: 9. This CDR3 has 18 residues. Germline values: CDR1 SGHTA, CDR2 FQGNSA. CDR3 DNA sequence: TGTGCCAGCAGCTTAAGGGGCAGGGACAGGTTAGCCAAAAACATTCAGTACTTC. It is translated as CASSLRGRDRLAKNIQYF.